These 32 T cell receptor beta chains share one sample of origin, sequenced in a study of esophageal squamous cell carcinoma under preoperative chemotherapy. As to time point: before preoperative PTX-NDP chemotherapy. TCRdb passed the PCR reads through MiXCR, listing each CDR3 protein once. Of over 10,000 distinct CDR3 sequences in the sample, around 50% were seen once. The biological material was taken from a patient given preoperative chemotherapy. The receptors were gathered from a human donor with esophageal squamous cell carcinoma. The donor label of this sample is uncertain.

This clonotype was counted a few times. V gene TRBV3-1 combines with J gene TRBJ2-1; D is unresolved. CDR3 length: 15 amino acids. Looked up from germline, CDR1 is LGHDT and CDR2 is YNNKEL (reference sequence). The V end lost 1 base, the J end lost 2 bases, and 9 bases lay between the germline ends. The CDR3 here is CASSQGPATYNEQFF. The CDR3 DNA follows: TGTGCCAGCAGCCAAGGTCCTGCCACCTACAATGAGCAGTTCTTC.

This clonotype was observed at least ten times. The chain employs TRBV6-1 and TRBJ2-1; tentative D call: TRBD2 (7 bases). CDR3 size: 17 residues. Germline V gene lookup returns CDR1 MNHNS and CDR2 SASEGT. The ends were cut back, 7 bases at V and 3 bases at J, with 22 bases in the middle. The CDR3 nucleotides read TGTGCCAGCACCTCTTGGGGGGGCGAATTGGGCTACAATGAGCAGTTCTTC. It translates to CASTSWGGELGYNEQFF.

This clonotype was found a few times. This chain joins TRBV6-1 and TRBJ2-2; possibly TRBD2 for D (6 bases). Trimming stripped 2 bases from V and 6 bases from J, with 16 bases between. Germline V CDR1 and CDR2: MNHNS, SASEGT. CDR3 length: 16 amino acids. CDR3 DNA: TGTGCCAGCAGTGAAATGGCGGGAACTACAGCCGGGGAGCTGTTTTTT. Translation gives CASSEMAGTTAGELFF.

In nucleotides, the CDR3 is TGTGCCAGCAGGGCACAGGGGGGGAGTGGGACAGATACGCAGTATTTT. Its translation: CASRAQGGSGTDTQYF. The chain couples TRBV7-2 to TRBJ2-3; TRBD1 might be the D (8 bases). V dropped 6 bases and J dropped 3 bases, with 19 bases sitting between them. The CDR3 is made up of 16 amino acids. Germline CDR1 is SGHTA and CDR2 is FQGNSA.

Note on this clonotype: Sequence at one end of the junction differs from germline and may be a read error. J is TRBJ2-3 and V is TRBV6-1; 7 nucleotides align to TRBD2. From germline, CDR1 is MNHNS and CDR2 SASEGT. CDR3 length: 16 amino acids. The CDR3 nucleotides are TGTGCCAGCAGTGCGGGGGTAGCGGGTTGGGCAGATACGCAGTATTTC. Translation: CASSAGVAGWADTQYF.

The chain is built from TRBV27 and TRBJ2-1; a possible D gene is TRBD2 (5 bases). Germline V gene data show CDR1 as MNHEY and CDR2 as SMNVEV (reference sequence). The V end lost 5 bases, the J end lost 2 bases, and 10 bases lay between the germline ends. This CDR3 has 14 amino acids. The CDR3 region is CASSAPGAYNEQFF. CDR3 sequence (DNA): TGTGCCAGCAGTGCCCCCGGGGCCTACAATGAGCAGTTCTTC.

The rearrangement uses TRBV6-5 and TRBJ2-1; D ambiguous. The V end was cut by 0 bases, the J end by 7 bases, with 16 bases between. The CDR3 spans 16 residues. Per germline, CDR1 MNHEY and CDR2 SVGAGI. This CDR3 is CASSYSISSHMNEQFF. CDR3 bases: TGTGCCAGCAGTTACTCGATTTCTAGTCATATGAATGAGCAGTTCTTC.

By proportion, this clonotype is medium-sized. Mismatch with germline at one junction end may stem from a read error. The CDR3 here is CATSAFETQYF. The CDR3, as DNA: TGTGCCACCAGTGCTTTCGAGACCCAGTACTTC. V usage is TRBV6-1 and J usage is TRBJ2-5; no reliable D call. Per germline, CDR1 MNHNS and CDR2 SASEGT. The CDR3 loop spans 11 amino acids.

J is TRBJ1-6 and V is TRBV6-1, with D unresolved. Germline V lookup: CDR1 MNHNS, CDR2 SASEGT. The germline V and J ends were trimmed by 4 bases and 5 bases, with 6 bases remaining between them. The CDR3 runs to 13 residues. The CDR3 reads CASSGTHNSPLHF. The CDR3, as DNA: TGTGCCAGCAGTGGGACGCATAATTCACCCCTCCACTTT.

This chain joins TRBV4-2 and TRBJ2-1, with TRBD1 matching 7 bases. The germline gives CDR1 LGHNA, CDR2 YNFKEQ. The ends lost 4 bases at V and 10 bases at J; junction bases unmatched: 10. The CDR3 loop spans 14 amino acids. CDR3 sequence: CASSPLTGKYEQFF. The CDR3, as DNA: TGTGCCAGCAGCCCCCTGACAGGGAAGTACGAGCAGTTCTTC.

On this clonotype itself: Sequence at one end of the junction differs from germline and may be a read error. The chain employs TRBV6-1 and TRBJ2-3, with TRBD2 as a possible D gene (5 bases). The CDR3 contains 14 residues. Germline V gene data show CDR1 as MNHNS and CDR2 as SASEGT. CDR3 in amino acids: CASTRGCGTETQYF. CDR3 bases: TGTGCCAGCACCCGGGGTTGTGGCACAGAGACGCAGTACTTT.

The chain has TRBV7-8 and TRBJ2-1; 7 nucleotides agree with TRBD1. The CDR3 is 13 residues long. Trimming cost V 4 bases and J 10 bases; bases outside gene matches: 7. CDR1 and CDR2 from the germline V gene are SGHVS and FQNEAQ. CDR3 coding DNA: TGTGCCAGCAGCTCCAGGGGGAGAGGCGAGCAGTTCTTC. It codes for CASSSRGRGEQFF.

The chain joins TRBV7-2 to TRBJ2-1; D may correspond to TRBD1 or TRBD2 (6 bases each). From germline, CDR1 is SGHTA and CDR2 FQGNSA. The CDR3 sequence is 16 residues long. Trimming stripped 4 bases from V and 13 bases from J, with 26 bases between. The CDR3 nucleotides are TGTGCCAGCAGCTCTAGGCTACAGGGAGGTCGGAACATTCAGTTCTTC. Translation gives CASSSRLQGGRNIQFF. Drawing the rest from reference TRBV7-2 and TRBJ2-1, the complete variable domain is GAGVSQSPSNKVTEKGKDVELRCDPISGHTALYWYRQSLGQGLEFLIYFQGNSAPDKSGLPSDRFSAERTGGSVSTLTIQRTQQEDSAVYLCASSSRLQGGRNIQFFGPGTRLTVL.

CDR3 region: CASSSRSPSQPQHF. In DNA form, the CDR3 reads TGTGCCAGCAGTTCTCGCAGCCCCTCTCAGCCCCAGCATTTT. This rearrangement joins TRBV12-3 or TRBV12-4 to TRBJ1-5; D not resolved. This CDR3 contains 14 residues. Trimming took off 4 bases at V and 6 bases at J, with 13 bases between the two ends.

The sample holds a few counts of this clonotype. The CDR3 spells CASSLAGTGTYEQYF. CDR3 sequence (DNA): TGTGCCAGCAGCTTGGCCGGGACAGGGACCTACGAGCAGTACTTC. The rearrangement joins TRBV11-2 to TRBJ2-7, with 9 bases matching TRBD1. The CDR3 length is 15 residues. Germline lookup yields CDR1 SGHAT and CDR2 FQNNGV. The ends lost 3 bases at V and 2 bases at J; junction bases unmatched: 5.

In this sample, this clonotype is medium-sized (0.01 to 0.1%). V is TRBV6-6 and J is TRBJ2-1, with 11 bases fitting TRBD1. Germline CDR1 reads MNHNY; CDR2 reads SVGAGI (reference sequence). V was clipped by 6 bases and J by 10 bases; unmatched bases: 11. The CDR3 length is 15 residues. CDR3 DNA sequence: TGTGCCAGCAGATCGGGGACAGGGGGGATCTACGAGCAGTTCTTC. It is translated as CASRSGTGGIYEQFF.

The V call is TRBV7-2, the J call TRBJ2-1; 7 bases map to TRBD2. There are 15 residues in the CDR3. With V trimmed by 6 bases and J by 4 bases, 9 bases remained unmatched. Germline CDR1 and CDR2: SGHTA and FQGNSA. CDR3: CASRRDSAGYNEQFF. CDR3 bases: TGTGCCAGCAGACGGGACTCAGCGGGGTACAATGAGCAGTTCTTC.

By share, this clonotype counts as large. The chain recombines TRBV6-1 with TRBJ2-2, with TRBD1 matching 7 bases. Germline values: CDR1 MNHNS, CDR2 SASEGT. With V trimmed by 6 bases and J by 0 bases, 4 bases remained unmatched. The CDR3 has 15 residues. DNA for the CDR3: TGTGCCAGCAGCCACGGACAGGCGAACACCGGGGAGCTGTTTTTT. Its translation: CASSHGQANTGELFF.

CDR3 DNA: TGTGCCAGCAGCTTCCGACAGGGGGCGAACTACGAGCAGTACTTC. Its translation is CASSFRQGANYEQYF. This chain connects TRBV7-8 to TRBJ2-1; 10 bases are shared with TRBD1. The DNA end favors TRBJ2-7, so the J call may be wrong. This CDR3 contains 15 residues. The germline gives CDR1 SGHVS, CDR2 FQNEAQ.

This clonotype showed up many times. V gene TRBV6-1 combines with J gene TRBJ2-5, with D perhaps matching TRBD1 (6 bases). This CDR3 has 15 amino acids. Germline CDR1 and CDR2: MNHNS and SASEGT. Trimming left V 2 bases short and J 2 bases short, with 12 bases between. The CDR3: CASSERTAPQETQYF. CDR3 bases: TGTGCCAGCAGTGAAAGGACAGCACCTCAAGAGACCCAGTACTTC.

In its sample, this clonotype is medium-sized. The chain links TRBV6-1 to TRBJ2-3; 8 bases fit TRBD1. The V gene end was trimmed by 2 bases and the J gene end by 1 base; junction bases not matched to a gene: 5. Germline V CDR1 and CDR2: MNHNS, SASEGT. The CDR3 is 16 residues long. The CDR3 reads CASSEPPGQGTDTQYF. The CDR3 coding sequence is TGTGCCAGCAGTGAACCCCCGGGACAGGGCACAGATACGCAGTATTTT.

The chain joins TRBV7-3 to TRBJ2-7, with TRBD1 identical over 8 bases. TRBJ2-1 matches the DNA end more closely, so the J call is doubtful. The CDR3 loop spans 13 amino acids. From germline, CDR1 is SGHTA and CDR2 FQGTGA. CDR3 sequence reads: CASSIGQGYEQFF. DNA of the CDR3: TGTGCCAGCAGCATTGGACAGGGCTACGAGCAGTTCTTC.

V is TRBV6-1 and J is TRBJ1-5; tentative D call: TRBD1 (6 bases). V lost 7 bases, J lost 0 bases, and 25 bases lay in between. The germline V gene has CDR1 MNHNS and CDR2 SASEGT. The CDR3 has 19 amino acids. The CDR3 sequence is CASIDLDSLRADSNQPQHF. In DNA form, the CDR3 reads TGTGCCAGCATTGACTTGGACAGCTTGCGGGCCGATAGCAATCAGCCCCAGCATTTT.

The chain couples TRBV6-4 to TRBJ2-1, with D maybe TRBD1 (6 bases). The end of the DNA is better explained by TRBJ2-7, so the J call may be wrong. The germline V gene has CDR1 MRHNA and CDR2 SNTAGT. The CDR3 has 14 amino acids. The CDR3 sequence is CASSPGTTDLGQYF. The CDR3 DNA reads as TGTGCCAGCAGTCCCGGGACAACGGATCTGGGGCAGTACTTC.

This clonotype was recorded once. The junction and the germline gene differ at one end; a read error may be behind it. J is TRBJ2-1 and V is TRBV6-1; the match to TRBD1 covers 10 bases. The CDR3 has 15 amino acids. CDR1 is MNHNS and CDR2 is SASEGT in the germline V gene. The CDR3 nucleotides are TGTGCCAGCAGACCCGGGACAGGGGCTTACGATGCGCAGTTTTTC. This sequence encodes CASRPGTGAYDAQFF.

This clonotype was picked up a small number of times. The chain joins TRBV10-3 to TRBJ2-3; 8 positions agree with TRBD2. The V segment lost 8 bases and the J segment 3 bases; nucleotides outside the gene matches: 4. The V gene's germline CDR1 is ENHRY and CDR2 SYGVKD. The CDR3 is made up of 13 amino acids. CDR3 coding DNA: TGTGCCATCCCGGGACTAGTAACAGATACGCAGTATTTT. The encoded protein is CAIPGLVTDTQYF.

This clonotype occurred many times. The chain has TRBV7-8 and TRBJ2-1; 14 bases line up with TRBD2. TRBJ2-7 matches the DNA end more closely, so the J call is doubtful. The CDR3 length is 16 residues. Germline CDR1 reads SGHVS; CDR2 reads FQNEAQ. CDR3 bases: TGTGCCAGCACCCTCGGGACTAGCGGGAGCGGAAATGAGCAGTACTTC. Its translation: CASTLGTSGSGNEQYF.

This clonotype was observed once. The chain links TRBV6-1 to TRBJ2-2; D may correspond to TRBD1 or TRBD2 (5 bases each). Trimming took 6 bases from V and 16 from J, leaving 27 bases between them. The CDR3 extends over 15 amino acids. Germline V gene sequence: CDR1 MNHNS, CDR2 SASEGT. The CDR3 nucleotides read TGTGCCAGCAGCCACGGAGCTGTGAACACCGGGGCGCAGTTTTTT. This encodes CASSHGAVNTGAQFF.

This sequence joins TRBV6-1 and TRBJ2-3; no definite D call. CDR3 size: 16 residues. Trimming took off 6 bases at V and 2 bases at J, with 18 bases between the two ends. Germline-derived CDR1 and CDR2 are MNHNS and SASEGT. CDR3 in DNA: TGTGCCAGCAGGGAATTTTGGGGAAGTGACACAGATACGCAGTATTTT. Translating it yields CASREFWGSDTDTQYF.

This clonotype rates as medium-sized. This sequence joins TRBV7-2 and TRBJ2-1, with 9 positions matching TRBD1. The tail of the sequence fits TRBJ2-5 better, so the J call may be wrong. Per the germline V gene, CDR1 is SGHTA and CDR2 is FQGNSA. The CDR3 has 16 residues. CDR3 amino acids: CASSLVARQGQGTQYF. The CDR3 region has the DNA TGTGCCAGCAGCTTAGTTGCGAGACAGGGACAGGGGACCCAGTACTTC.

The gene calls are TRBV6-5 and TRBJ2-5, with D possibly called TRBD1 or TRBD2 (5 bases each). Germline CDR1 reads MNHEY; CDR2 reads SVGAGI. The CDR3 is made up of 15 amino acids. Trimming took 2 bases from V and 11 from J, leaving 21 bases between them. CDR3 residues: CASSYVGALRNEQYF. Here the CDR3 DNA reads TGTGCCAGCAGTTACGTCGGGGCCCTTCGCAATGAGCAGTACTTC.

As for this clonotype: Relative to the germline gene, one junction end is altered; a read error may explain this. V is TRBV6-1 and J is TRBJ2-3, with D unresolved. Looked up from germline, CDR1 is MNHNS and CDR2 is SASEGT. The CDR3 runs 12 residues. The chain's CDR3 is CASVRDLETQYF. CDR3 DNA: TGTGCCAGTGTCAGAGACTTGGAGACGCAGTACTTT.